The next 3 T cell receptor beta chains were all read from a single sample in a study of response to subunit inactivated influenza vaccine. TCRdb reprocessed the RT-PCR reads with MiXCR, giving one entry per CDR3 protein. Of fewer than 700,000 distinct CDR3 sequences in the sample, approximately 12% were seen once. This material consisted of PBMCs from blood, taken roughly 46 days after vaccination. The receptors originated from a man aged 50 to 59 who received an inactivated influenza vaccine.

This clonotype was detected only a few times. The genes are TRBV5-1 and TRBJ2-2; unclear D gene. This CDR3 contains 12 residues. Germline assignment: CDR1 SGHRS and CDR2 YFSETQ. Trimming took off 6 bases at V and 1 base at J, with 4 bases between the two ends. DNA of the CDR3: TGCGCCAGCAACGAGAACACCGGGGAGCTGTTTTTT. It translates to CASNENTGELFF.

The chain's CDR3 is CSALRGQLLKDKLFF. Here the CDR3 DNA reads TGCAGTGCTCTACGAGGACAGTTACTAAAGGATAAGCTGTTTTTT. The V gene is TRBV20-1, the J gene TRBJ2-2; the D gene is possibly TRBD1 (6 bases). The V and J ends lost 5 bases and 12 bases respectively, with 25 bases between them. CDR3 length: 15 residues. CDR1 is DFQATT and CDR2 is SNEGSKA in the germline V gene (reference sequence).

With respect to this clonotype: The conserved phenylalanine or tryptophan is not found at the CDR3 terminus, so this likely reflects a read error. The V and J genes are TRBV3-1 and TRBJ1-1; D call uncertain. Germline values: CDR1 LGHDT, CDR2 YNNKEL (reference sequence). Deletions cut 2 bases from V and 2 bases from J, with 6 bases between. This CDR3 region has 13 residues. This CDR3 is CASSQPGNTEAFS. The DNA for the CDR3 is TGTGCCAGCAGCCAACCAGGAAACACTGAAGCTTTCTCT.